This TCR beta chain was recovered during a study of T cells expressing NK-cell markers. CDR1 LGHNT and CDR2 FRNRAP come from the germline V gene. The CDR3 is made up of 15 amino acids. Study findings and constraints: Roughly six of the donors carried dominant NKG2C+ clonotypes that took up about 1.0-7.0% of their CD8+ T cells.

For this clonotype: The antigen is unknown.

UMI-tagged 5'RACE template switching yielded the TCR beta cDNA. Each CDR3 protein gets one entry in TCRdb, which reprocessed the 5' RACE reads and gives no DNA. In all, the sample yields under 600,000 distinct CDR3 sequences. The sequence derives from a woman in her forties or fifties in good health. The V gene is TRBV12-5, the J gene TRBJ2-1; TCRdb calls TRBD2, which cannot be checked without DNA. What was sequenced was blood T cells: a sorted CD56 or NKG2C T cell subset, CD4+ or CD8+ T cells, or bulk PBMC T cells (not recorded which). The CDR3 here is CASGLTSGRYNEQFF.